The 6 T cell receptor beta chains listed next were all sequenced from one sample in a study of shared clonotypes between healthy human individuals. The repertoire was sequenced with immunoSEQ multiplex PCR; TCRdb's copy has only in-frame clones and lacks some. This sample has fewer than 850,000 clones; roughly 96% occur once, and the top ten carry roughly 0.23%. The naive CD8 population came from CD45RO-negative cells selected for CCR7, without terminally differentiated effector memory CD45RA+ cells. Sequences were obtained from naive CD8+ T cells sorted from blood. Receptors originate from a man between 25 and 39 years old in good health.

This clone appeared a single time. The V and J genes are TRBV28 and TRBJ2-4; D possibly uses TRBD1 or TRBD2 (6 bases each). V gave up 4 bases and J gave up 8 bases, with 12 bases separating them. CDR3 length equals 13 residues. Per germline, CDR1 MDHEN and CDR2 SYDVKM. For the CDR3, the DNA is TGTGCCAGCAGTTATAGGAGGGGGGACATTCAGTACTTC. Translated: CASSYRRGDIQYF.

V and J are TRBV28 and TRBJ1-5; 7 bases are shared with TRBD1. This CDR3 has 13 residues. V lost 11 bases and J lost 6; bases outside the gene matches: 10. Germline assignment: CDR1 MDHEN and CDR2 SYDVKM. The CDR3 DNA sequence: TGTGCCCAGAACAGGGGCGAGGGTCAGCCCCAGCATTTT. Protein: CAQNRGEGQPQHF.

The gene calls are TRBV7-8 and TRBJ2-5, with D possibly being TRBD1 or TRBD2 (7 bases each). Trimming cost V 5 bases and J 5 bases, with 18 bases left between them. Looked up from germline, CDR1 is SGHVS and CDR2 is FQNEAQ. The CDR3 has 15 amino acids. In nucleotides, the CDR3 is TGTGCCAGCAGCCCGTCGACAGGGCGGGGGGAGACCCAGTACTTC. Its protein product is CASSPSTGRGETQYF.

V is TRBV19 and J is TRBJ1-5; no clear D. V lost 3 bases and J 0 bases, leaving 9 bases between the germline ends. The CDR3 loop spans 15 amino acids. Germline CDR1 and CDR2: LNHDA and SQIVND (reference sequence). The CDR3 region is CASSIGVISNQPQHF. The CDR3 DNA follows: TGTGCCAGTAGTATCGGAGTGATTAGCAATCAGCCCCAGCATTTT.

This sequence joins TRBV27 and TRBJ2-3; D not resolved. Germline-derived CDR1 and CDR2 are MNHEY and SMNVEV (reference sequence). This CDR3 comprises 14 residues. The V and J ends lost 7 bases and 1 base respectively, with 12 bases between them. The CDR3 DNA reads as TGTGCCAGCACCCCATACATTGGCACAGATACGCAGTATTTT. This translates into CASTPYIGTDTQYF.

The chain has TRBV5-6 and TRBJ2-3; maybe TRBD2 (5 bases). The V end lost 6 bases, the J end lost 2 bases, and 13 bases lay between the germline ends. There are 14 residues in the CDR3. Germline loops: CDR1 SGHDT, CDR2 YYEEEE. CDR3 sequence: CASTGTADTDTQYF. For the CDR3, the DNA is TGTGCCAGCACCGGAACAGCGGACACAGATACGCAGTATTTT. Variable domain in full (rest from reference TRBV5-6 and TRBJ2-3): DAGVTQSPTHLIKTRGQQVTLRCSPKSGHDTVSWYQQALGQGPQFIFQYYEEEERQRGNFPDRFSGHQFPNYSSELNVNALLLGDSALYLCASTGTADTDTQYFGPGTRLTVL.